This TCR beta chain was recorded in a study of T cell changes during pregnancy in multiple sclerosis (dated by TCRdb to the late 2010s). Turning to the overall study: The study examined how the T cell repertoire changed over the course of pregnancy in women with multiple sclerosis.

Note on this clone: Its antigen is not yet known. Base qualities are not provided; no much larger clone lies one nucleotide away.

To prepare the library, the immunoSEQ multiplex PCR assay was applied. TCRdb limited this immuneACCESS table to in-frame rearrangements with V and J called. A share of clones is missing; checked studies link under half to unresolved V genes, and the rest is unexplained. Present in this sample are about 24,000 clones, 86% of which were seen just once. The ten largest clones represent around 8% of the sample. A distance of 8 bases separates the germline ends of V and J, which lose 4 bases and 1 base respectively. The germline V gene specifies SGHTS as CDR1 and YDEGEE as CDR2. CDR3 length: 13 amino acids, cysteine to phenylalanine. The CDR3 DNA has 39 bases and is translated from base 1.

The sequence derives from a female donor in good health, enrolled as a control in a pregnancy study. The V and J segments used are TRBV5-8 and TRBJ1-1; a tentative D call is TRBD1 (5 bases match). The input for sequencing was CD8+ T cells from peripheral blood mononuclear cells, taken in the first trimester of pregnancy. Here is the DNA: TGTGCCAGCAGCATAACAGGGAACACTGAAGCTTTCTTT. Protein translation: CASSITGNTEAFF.